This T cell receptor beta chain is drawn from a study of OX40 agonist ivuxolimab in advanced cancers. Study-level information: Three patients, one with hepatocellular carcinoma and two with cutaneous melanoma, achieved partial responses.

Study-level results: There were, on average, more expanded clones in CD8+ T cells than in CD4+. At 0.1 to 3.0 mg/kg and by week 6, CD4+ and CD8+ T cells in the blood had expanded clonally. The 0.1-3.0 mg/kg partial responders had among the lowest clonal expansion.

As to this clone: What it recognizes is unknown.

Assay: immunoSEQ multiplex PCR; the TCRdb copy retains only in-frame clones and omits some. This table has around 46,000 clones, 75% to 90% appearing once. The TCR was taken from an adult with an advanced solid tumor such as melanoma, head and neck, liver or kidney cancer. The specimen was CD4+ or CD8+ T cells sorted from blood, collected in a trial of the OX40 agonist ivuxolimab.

CDR3 amino acids: CASSLGNSNQPQHF. The CDR3 nucleotides read TGTGCCAGCAGCTTAGGAAATAGCAATCAGCCCCAGCATTTT. This chain links TRBV11-2 with TRBJ1-5; D is undetermined. Germline CDR1 is SGHAT and CDR2 is FQNNGV. The V gene lost 1 base and the J gene lost 0 bases, with 4 bases spanning the gap. The CDR3 runs 14 residues.